This T cell receptor beta chain appears in the sequencing data of a study of CD8 T cells in ankylosing spondylitis (dated by TCRdb to about 2017). For context, the study as a whole: The study profiled T cell receptor beta repertoires in healthy donors and ankylosing spondylitis patients to find disease-linked TCR variants. Peripheral blood samples were taken, and synovial fluid was additionally collected from ankylosing spondylitis patients. The full study cohort comprised around 23 ankylosing spondylitis patients and 85 to 120 healthy donors. What the research found in general, with its limitations: A TCR beta motif of fewer than 10 highly homologous amino acid variants appeared characteristic of blood from ankylosing spondylitis patients. The disease-linked clones showed a CD8+ phenotype and occurred at relatively low frequencies in peripheral blood. Some of the motif variants had been reported before in the synovial fluid and blood of reactive arthritis patients, a finding that suggests common disease-initiation mechanisms. Significant enrichment of the disease-linked clones was reported in matched synovial fluid samples from ankylosing spondylitis patients.

The V end loses 5 bases and the J end loses 6 bases, and a stretch of 14 bases separates them. Via the germline V gene, CDR1 is KGHSH and CDR2 LQKENI. The CDR3 measures 14 amino acids from cysteine to phenylalanine. Left in the record is the CDR3 DNA by itself, 42 bases read in frame from the first base. The sequencing machine was an Illumina HiSeq 2500. Quantitative 5'-RACE with molecular barcodes was used to prepare TCR beta libraries. From the authors' description of their analysis: Disease-linked TCR variants were identified with a new computational method built on a probabilistic model of VDJ rearrangement. TCRdb itself trimmed the public reads at Q25 with fastp, ran MiXCR and retained productive beta chains. Each entry is one CDR3 protein sequence, shown with its most common DNA and genes. TCRdb, rather than the study authors, made the V and J calls. Here the sample has 300,000 to 350,000 distinct CDR3 sequences; roughly 14% occur a single time. The ten largest clones represent about 1% of the sample.

This clonotype has more than one count but fewer than ten. Its recognized antigen is unknown. Base qualities are not at hand, and no much larger clone is one base apart. The material sequenced was blood, either unsorted or a sorted T cell fraction (not recorded which). The chain employs TRBV18 and TRBJ2-1; a tentative D call is TRBD2 (5 bases match). The receptor comes from a male donor with ankylosing spondylitis or in good health (not recorded which). CDR3 loop: CASSARAATNEQFF. The base sequence is TGTGCCAGCTCAGCGCGGGCTGCAACCAATGAGCAGTTCTTC.